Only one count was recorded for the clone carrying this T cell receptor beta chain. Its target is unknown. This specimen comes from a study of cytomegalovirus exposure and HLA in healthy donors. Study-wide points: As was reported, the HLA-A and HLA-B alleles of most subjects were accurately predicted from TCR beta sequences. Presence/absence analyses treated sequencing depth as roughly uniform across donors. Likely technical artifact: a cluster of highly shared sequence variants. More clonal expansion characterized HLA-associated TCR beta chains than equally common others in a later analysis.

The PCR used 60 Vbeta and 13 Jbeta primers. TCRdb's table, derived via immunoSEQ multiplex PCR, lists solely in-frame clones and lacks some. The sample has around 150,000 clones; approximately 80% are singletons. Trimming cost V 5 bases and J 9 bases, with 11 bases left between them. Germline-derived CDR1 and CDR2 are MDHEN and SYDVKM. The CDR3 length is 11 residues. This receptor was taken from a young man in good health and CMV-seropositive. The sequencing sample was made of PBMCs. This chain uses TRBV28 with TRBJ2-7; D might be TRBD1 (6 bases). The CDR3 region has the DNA TGTGCCAGCAGTGACAGGTTCGGGCAGTACTTC. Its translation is CASSDRFGQYF.